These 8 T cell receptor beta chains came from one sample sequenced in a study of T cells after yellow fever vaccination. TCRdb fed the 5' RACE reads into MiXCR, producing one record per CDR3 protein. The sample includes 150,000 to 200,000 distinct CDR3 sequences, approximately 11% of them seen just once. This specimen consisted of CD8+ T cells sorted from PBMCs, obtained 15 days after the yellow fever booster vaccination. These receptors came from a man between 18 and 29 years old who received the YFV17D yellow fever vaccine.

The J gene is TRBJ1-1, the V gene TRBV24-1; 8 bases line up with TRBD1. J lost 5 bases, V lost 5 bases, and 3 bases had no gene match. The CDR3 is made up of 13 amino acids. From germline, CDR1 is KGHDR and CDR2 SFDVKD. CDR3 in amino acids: CATSVDRGTEAFF. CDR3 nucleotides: TGTGCCACCAGTGTCGACAGGGGAACTGAAGCTTTCTTT.

The CDR3 loop reads CAISGAGNQETQYF. In nucleotides, the CDR3 is TGTGCCATCAGTGGGGCGGGAAACCAAGAGACCCAGTACTTC. J is TRBJ2-5 and V is TRBV10-3, with D tentatively TRBD2 (6 bases). The ends were cut back, 4 bases at V and 0 bases at J, with 9 bases in the middle. The CDR3 is 14 residues long. The V gene's germline CDR1 is ENHRY and CDR2 SYGVKD.

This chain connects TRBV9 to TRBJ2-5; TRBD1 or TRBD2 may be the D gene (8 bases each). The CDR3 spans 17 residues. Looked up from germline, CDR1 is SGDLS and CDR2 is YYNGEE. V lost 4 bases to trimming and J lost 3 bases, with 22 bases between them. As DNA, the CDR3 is TGTGCCAGCAGCCACGGGAGGGGACAGGTAGACGAAGAGACCCAGTACTTC. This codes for CASSHGRGQVDEETQYF.

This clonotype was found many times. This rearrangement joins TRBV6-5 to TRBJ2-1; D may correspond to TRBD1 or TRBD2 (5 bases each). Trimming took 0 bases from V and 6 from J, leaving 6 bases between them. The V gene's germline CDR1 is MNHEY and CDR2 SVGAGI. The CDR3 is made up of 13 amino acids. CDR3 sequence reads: CASSYSGANEQFF. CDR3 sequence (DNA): TGTGCCAGCAGTTACTCCGGGGCCAATGAGCAGTTCTTC.

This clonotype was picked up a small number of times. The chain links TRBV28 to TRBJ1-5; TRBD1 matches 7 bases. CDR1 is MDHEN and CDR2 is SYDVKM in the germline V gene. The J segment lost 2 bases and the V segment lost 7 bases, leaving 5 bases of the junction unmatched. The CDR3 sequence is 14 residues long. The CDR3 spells CASTITGGNQPQHF. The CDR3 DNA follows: TGTGCCAGCACTATCACAGGGGGCAATCAGCCCCAGCATTTT.

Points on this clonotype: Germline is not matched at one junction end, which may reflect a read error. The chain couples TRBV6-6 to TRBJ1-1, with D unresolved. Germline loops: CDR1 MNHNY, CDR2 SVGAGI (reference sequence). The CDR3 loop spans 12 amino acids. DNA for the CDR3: TGTGCCGGCAGTTACTACCAGGAAGAAGCTTTCTTT. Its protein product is CAGSYYQEEAFF.

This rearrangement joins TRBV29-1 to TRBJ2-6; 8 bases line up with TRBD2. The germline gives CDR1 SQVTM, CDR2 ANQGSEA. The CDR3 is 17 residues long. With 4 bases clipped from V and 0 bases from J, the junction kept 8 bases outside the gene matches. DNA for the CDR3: TGCAGCGTTGTCCCAGAGCGGGGGACCTCTGGGGCCAACGTCCTGACTTTC. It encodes CSVVPERGTSGANVLTF.

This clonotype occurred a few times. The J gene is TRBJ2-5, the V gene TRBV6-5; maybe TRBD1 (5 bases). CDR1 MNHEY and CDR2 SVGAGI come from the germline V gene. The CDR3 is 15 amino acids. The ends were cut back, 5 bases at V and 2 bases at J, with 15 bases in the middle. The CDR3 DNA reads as TGTGCCAGCAGTCGTGGTTGGGGCGGTCAAGAGACCCAGTACTTC. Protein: CASSRGWGGQETQYF.